The clone carrying this TCR beta chain was recorded a few times. These data belong to a study of blood T cell repertoires in COVID-19. Whole-study context: Both acute and convalescent COVID-19 samples were obtained from the United States, Italy and Spain.

CDR1 and CDR2 from the germline V gene are GTSNPN and SVGIG (reference sequence). CDR3 length: 17 amino acids. V was pared by 2 bases and J by 2 bases, with 8 bases of the junction left unmatched. Produced via immunoSEQ multiplex PCR; TCRdb's table is partial and in-frame only. The data show roughly 200,000 clones, roughly 85% seen once. Sequencing was performed on peripheral blood. The chain links TRBV30 to TRBJ2-2; 10 bases align to TRBD1. This clonotype originated in a woman aged 18-29 years who had recovered from COVID-19. CDR3 sequence (DNA): TGTGCCTGGAGTAGACAGGGGGCGAGTTCAAACACCGGGGAGCTGTTTTTT. Its translation: CAWSRQGASSNTGELFF.